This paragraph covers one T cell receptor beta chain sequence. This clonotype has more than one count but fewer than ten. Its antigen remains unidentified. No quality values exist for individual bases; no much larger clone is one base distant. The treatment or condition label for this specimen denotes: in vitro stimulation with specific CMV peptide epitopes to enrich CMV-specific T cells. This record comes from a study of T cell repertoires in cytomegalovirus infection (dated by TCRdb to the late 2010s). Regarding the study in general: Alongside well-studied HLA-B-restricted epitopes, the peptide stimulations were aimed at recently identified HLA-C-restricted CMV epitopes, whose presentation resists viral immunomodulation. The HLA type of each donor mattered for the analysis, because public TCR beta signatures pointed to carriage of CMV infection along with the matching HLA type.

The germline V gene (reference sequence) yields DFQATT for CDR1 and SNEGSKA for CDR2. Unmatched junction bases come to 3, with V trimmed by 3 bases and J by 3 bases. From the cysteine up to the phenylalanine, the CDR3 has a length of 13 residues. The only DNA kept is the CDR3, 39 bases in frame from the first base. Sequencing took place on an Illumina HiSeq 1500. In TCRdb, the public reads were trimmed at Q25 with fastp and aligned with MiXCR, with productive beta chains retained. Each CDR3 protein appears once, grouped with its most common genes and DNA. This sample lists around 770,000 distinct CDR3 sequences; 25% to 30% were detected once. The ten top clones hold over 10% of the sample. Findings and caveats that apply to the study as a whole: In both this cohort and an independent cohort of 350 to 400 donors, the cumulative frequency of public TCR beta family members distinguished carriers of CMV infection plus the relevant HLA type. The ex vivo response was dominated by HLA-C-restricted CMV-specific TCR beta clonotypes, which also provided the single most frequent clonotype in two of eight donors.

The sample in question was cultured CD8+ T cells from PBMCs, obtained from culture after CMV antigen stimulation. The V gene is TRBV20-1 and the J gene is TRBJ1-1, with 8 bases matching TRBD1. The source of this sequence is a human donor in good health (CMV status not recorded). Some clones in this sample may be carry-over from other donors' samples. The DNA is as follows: TGCAGTGCTAGCGTGACAGGGGACACTGAAGCTTTCTTT. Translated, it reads CSASVTGDTEAFF.